The clone carrying this TCR beta chain turned up a few times. Its antigen remains unknown. This entry belongs to a study of T cell repertoires in cytomegalovirus infection. As for the study in general: Indications came from public TCR beta signatures; they pointed to CMV infection and to a matching HLA type. Study-wide points: HLA-C-restricted CMV-specific TCR beta clonotypes prevailed in the ex vivo response. Carriers of CMV and the relevant HLA type were discriminated by public TCR beta frequency.

TCRdb re-called the reads with MiXCR, one entry per CDR3 protein. The sample shows more than 400,000 distinct CDR3 sequences, about 25% of them seen only once. The V gene lost 7 bases and the J gene lost 4 bases, with 13 bases spanning the gap. CDR3 length equals 13 residues. CDR1 is MNHEY and CDR2 is SMNVEV in the germline V gene (reference sequence). Specimen: PBMCs. The chain links TRBV27 to TRBJ2-5; possibly TRBD2 for D (6 bases). The clonotype was recovered from a human donor in good health (CMV status not recorded). Some clones in this sample may be carry-over from other donors' samples. CDR3 in amino acids: CASTRLGGETQYF. CDR3 sequence (DNA): TGTGCCAGCACGAGACTGGGGGGAGAGACCCAGTACTTC.